This TCR beta chain was observed in a study of cytomegalovirus exposure and HLA in healthy donors. The V end lost 2 bases, the J end lost 4 bases, and 11 bases lay between the germline ends. The germline V gene encodes CDR1 MRHNA and CDR2 SNTAGT. CDR3 length equals 15 residues. Regarding this clone: Its antigen remains unidentified.

Broader study findings: The TCR clusters that emerged in the first cohort tended, a later analysis found, to co-occur in the 110 or so validation repertoires.

The protocol was immunoSEQ multiplex PCR, while the TCRdb copy is restricted to in-frame clones and leaves out a portion. The table records a few hundred thousand clones, more than 80% of them present only once. The sequence derives from a woman in her late teens or twenties in good health and CMV-seronegative. Sequencing was carried out using PBMCs. The J gene is TRBJ2-2, the V gene TRBV6-4, with D possibly TRBD2 on 5 matching bases. The DNA for the CDR3 is TGTGCCAGCAGTGACGCGTCGGGGAGCACCGGGGAGCTGTTTTTT. This translates into CASSDASGSTGELFF.